The entry below gives a single T cell receptor (beta chain) sequence along with its context. A 5'RACE reaction primed in the constant segment made cDNA libraries of TCR alpha and TCR beta, and these carried sample barcodes and UMIs. MiXCR, run by TCRdb on the 5' RACE reads, gives a single entry per CDR3 protein. The repertoire consists of about 84,000 distinct CDR3 sequences, with approximately 15% occurring once and the leading ten covering around 29%. This sample stems from a study of T-cell memory formation after mild COVID-19. Across the whole study: Most TCR clusters belonged to a single donor.

This receptor was identified in an adult woman who had mild COVID-19 (a few samples of this study predate the infection). Cell type and time point are not known. Sequencing input: PBMCs or a T cell subset sorted from them (not recorded which).

The CDR3 DNA sequence: TGTGCCAGCAGTTACGCTAGACAGGGTGGTATGGATGAAAAACTGTTTTTT. Amino acids: CASSYARQGGMDEKLFF. The chain joins TRBV6-5 to TRBJ1-4, with 7 positions matching TRBD1. Losses at the gene ends were 2 bases for V and 6 bases for J; bases not matched to a gene: 12. This CDR3 has 17 amino acids. Germline V CDR1 and CDR2: MNHEY, SVGAGI.